This T cell receptor beta chain derives from a study of blood T cell repertoires in COVID-19. Across the study: Sample material is recorded as cDNA or gDNA derived from T cells, B-cell-depleted T cells, or PBMCs.

The method was immunoSEQ multiplex PCR; TCRdb's version includes in-frame clones alone and lacks a portion of them. The sample records under 400,000 clones, nearly 90% being singletons. The CDR3 loop spans 15 amino acids. Germline V CDR1 and CDR2: KGHSH, LQKENI. Trimming cost V 3 bases and J 7 bases; bases outside gene matches: 6. Input material: peripheral blood. The TCR comes from a man aged 18-30 years with active or convalescent COVID-19. The genes are TRBV18 and TRBJ1-4; 9 bases are a match to TRBD1. The DNA for the CDR3 is TGTGCCAGCTCACCCTGGACAGGGGCGGTTGAAAAACTGTTTTTT. This gives the protein CASSPWTGAVEKLFF. Complete variable domain (other parts from reference TRBV18 and TRBJ1-4): NAGVMQNPRHLVRRRGQEARLRCSPMKGHSHVYWYRQLPEEGLKFMVYLQKENIIDESGMPKERFSAEFPKEGPSILRIQQVVRGDSAAYFCASSPWTGAVEKLFFGSGTQLSVL.